Described below is a single T cell receptor (beta chain) sequence and its context. What it binds is unknown. This record belongs to a study of cytomegalovirus exposure and HLA in healthy donors. The PCR ran on 60 Vbeta and 13 Jbeta primers. Original methodology: Later, an analysis found roughly 80 million unique TCR beta chains, and about 9.9 million of these were shared. The protocol was immunoSEQ multiplex PCR, while the TCRdb copy is restricted to in-frame clones and leaves out a portion. The D gene and trimming were derived from the DNA, and the V and J assignments and clone size from that table. The table lists about 100,000 clones, approximately 85% of them singletons, with about 5% in the top ten. The CDR3 is made up of 12 amino acids. Germline lookup yields CDR1 SGHVS and CDR2 FQNEAQ. V was pared by 5 bases and J by 5 bases, with 9 bases between. General observations from the study: A few CMV-associated chains were confirmed in vitro to be specific for CMV antigens. After further analysis at a later stage, around 17,000 TCR beta sequences were associated with HLA alleles at 0.05 false discovery rate. Immune exposure data for these donors was limited to CMV serostatus.

Sample: PBMCs. This rearrangement joins TRBV7-8 to TRBJ2-5, with no clear D. The sequence was obtained from a man in his forties or fifties in good health and CMV-seropositive. Here the CDR3 DNA reads TGTGCCAGCAGCCCCTCCGGGGAGACCCAGTACTTC. Residues: CASSPSGETQYF.